These T cell receptor beta chains were read from a single sample in a study of blood T cell repertoires in COVID-19. Only in-frame clones appear in the TCRdb table, and some are missing; sequencing was by immunoSEQ multiplex PCR. The sample has a few hundred thousand clones, around 90% seen once. The sample was peripheral blood. These receptors all come from an older woman with COVID-19, enrolled during active disease. CDR3s include the opening cysteine and the closing phenylalanine or tryptophan. The D gene is left open where the match is weak. The size entry is marked missing in some rows and otherwise reads once, few, many or a size class.

size | J | V | length | D | DNA | CDR3
. | TRBJ1-2 | TRBV3-1/TRBV3-2 | 17 | TRBD1 | TGTGCCAGCAGTCTCACCTTGGACAGGGTCCGTAACTATGGCTACACCTTC | CASSLTLDRVRNYGYTF
. | TRBJ2-7 | TRBV6-2/TRBV6-3 | 15 | . | TGTGCCAGCAGTTCCTCTGGGACACTCGCTTACGAGCAGTACTTC | CASSSSGTLAYEQYF
. | TRBJ1-6 | TRBV30 | 14 | . | TGTGCCTGGAGTGTGATACAGGCGAATTCACCCCTCCACTTT | CAWSVIQANSPLHF
. | TRBJ1-5 | TRBV9 | 14 | . | TGTGCCAGCAGCGTAGCTCCGAGCGATCAGCCCCAGCATTTT | CASSVAPSDQPQHF
. | TRBJ1-1 | TRBV5-4 | 13 | . | TGTGCCAGCAGAGAGACAGTGAACACTGAAGCTTTCTTT | CASRETVNTEAFF
. | TRBJ1-1 | TRBV6-5 | 15 | . | TGTGCCAGCAGTTACTCGAACAGGCCGAACACTGAAGCTTTCTTT | CASSYSNRPNTEAFF
. | TRBJ2-1 | TRBV29-1 | 15 | TRBD2 | TGCAGCGTTGCCGGGGGACTAGCGGGGGCTTATGAGCAGTTCTTC | CSVAGGLAGAYEQFF
. | TRBJ2-7 | TRBV5-6 | 17 | TRBD1 | TGTGCCAGCAGCTTGGGGACAGGGTCCTCCTCTTATTACGAGCAGTACTTC | CASSLGTGSSSYYEQYF
few | TRBJ2-7 | TRBV5-1 | 12 | TRBD1 | TGCGCCAGCAGGGACAGGACAGTCGAGCAGTACTTC | CASRDRTVEQYF
. | TRBJ2-3 | TRBV7-9 | 18 | TRBD1 | TGTGCCAGCAGCCCCCTAAGGACAGGCTTAAAGAGCACAGATACGCAGTATTTT | CASSPLRTGLKSTDTQYF
few | TRBJ1-5 | TRBV27 | 15 | . | TGTGCCAGCAGCTCCGGGGGGGGATACGGTGAACCCCAGCATTTT | CASSSGGGYGEPQHF
. | TRBJ2-7 | TRBV12-3/TRBV12-4 | 13 | . | TGTGCCAGCAGCCGGGAGTCCGCCTCCGAGCAGTACTTC | CASSRESASEQYF
. | TRBJ1-2 | TRBV7-9 | 18 | TRBD1 | TGTGCCAGCAGCTTAGCTCGTCGGGACAGGGGCCATAACTATGGCTACACCTTC | CASSLARRDRGHNYGYTF
. | TRBJ1-2 | TRBV7-9 | 13 | . | TGTGCCAGCAGCCTCCAACACAGTGGTGGCTACACCTTC | CASSLQHSGGYTF
. | TRBJ2-1 | TRBV18 | 14 | . | TGTGCCAGCTCACCGTATGGGACTGGCAATGAGCAGTTCTTC | CASSPYGTGNEQFF
. | TRBJ1-2 | TRBV4-3 | 16 | . | TGCGCCAGCAGCCACTCCACCGGGACACTGAACTATGGCTACACCTTC | CASSHSTGTLNYGYTF
. | TRBJ1-2 | TRBV5-4 | 13 | . | TGTGCCAGCAGCTTGGGGCCCACGGGGGGCTACACCTTC | CASSLGPTGGYTF
. | TRBJ1-5 | TRBV7-2 | 13 | . | TGTGCCAGCAGCCTGACGGGGGGTCAGCCCCAGCATTTT | CASSLTGGQPQHF
. | TRBJ1-2 | TRBV25-1 | 14 | . | TGTGCCAGCAGTGAATCACCCAGGGCCTATGGCTACACCTTC | CASSESPRAYGYTF
few | TRBJ1-1 | TRBV3-1/TRBV3-2 | 14 | TRBD1 | TGTGCCAGCAGCCAAGCAGGGGGGCGAACTGAAGCTTTCTTT | CASSQAGGRTEAFF
. | TRBJ2-3 | TRBV5-1 | 16 | . | TGCGCCAGCAGCTTGGAGGCCGCGGGCGGCACAGATACGCAGTATTTT | CASSLEAAGGTDTQYF
. | TRBJ2-7 | TRBV7-9 | 16 | TRBD1 | TGTGCCAGCAGCTTACCCGGGACAGGGGGATCCTACGAGCAGTACTTC | CASSLPGTGGSYEQYF
. | TRBJ1-4 | TRBV6-5 | 13 | TRBD1 | TGTGCCAGCAAACAGGGGGGCAATGAAAAACTGTTTTTT | CASKQGGNEKLFF
. | TRBJ1-2 | TRBV4-3 | 16 | . | TGCGCCAGCAGCTGGGAGGCCACCCAACCCAACTATGGCTACACCTTC | CASSWEATQPNYGYTF
. | TRBJ1-1 | TRBV6-5 | 15 | . | TGTGCCAGCAGTTACTCCCCAGAAGTGAACACTGAAGCTTTCTTT | CASSYSPEVNTEAFF
. | TRBJ1-2 | TRBV2 | 11 | . | TGTGCCAGGTTGACAGACGGTGGCTACACCTTC | CARLTDGGYTF
. | TRBJ2-6 | TRBV2 | 14 | . | TGTGCCAGCAGTGGAGACTCTGGGGCCAACGTCCTGACTTTC | CASSGDSGANVLTF
. | TRBJ1-5 | TRBV2 | 15 | . | TGTGCCAGCAGTGAAGCGAAGCCGTGGAATCAGCCCCAGCATTTT | CASSEAKPWNQPQHF
few | TRBJ1-2 | TRBV6-5 | 13 | TRBD1 | TGTGCCAGCAGTAGGGACAGTAGCTATGGCTACACCTTC | CASSRDSSYGYTF
. | TRBJ1-6 | TRBV7-2 | 16 | TRBD1 | TGTGCCAGCAGCTGGTCGGGACAGGCCGGGAATTCACCCCTCCACTTT | CASSWSGQAGNSPLHF
. | TRBJ2-5 | TRBV18 | 14 | . | TGTGCCAGCTCACCACCGATGCAGCAAGAGACCCAGTACTTC | CASSPPMQQETQYF
. | TRBJ1-3 | TRBV9 | 13 | . | TGTGCCAGCAGGGCCTCCTCTGGAAACACCATATATTTT | CASRASSGNTIYF
. | TRBJ1-3 | TRBV27 | 14 | . | TGTGCCAGCAGTCCAGGGTTCTCTGGAAACACCATATATTTT | CASSPGFSGNTIYF
. | TRBJ1-5 | TRBV19 | 15 | TRBD1 | TGTGCCAGTAGTTTAAGGACAGGGAAAAATCAGCCCCAGCATTTT | CASSLRTGKNQPQHF
. | TRBJ1-4 | TRBV7-2 | 15 | . | TGTGCCAGCAGCTTAGGGGGACACGCTAATGAAAAACTGTTTTTT | CASSLGGHANEKLFF
. | TRBJ2-5 | TRBV6-2/TRBV6-3 | 17 | TRBD2 | TGTGCCAGCAGTTACTCGTGGAGCGGGGGCTCGAGAGAGACCCAGTACTTC | CASSYSWSGGSRETQYF
. | TRBJ1-5 | TRBV7-2 | 14 | TRBD1 | TGTGCCAGCAGCTTCCCAGGGGGAAATCAGCCCCAGCATTTT | CASSFPGGNQPQHF
once | TRBJ1-2 | TRBV7-2 | 17 | . | TGTGCCAGCAGCTTATTGGGGGGGCAGACGAGCAACTATGGCTACACCTTC | CASSLLGGQTSNYGYTF
. | TRBJ2-5 | TRBV10-3 | 15 | TRBD2 | TGTGCCATCAGGGGGACTAGCGGGTACCAAGAGACCCAGTACTTC | CAIRGTSGYQETQYF
once | TRBJ2-1 | TRBV5-1 | 17 | TRBD2 | TGCGCCAGCAGCAGGGGACTAGCGGGGAGCTCCTACAATGAGCAGTTCTTC | CASSRGLAGSSYNEQFF
. | TRBJ1-4 | TRBV5-1 | 15 | . | TGCGCCAGCAGCTCCCAGGGACAACCTAATGAAAAACTGTTTTTT | CASSSQGQPNEKLFF
. | TRBJ2-3 | TRBV20-1 | 14 | TRBD1 | TGCAGTGCTAGTTCGGGACAGATCACAGATACGCAGTATTTT | CSASSGQITDTQYF
. | TRBJ2-1 | TRBV9 | 17 | . | TGTGCCAGCAGCGTTATGGACTCTCGGAGCTCCTACAATGAGCAGTTCTTC | CASSVMDSRSSYNEQFF
. | TRBJ1-1 | TRBV6-5 | 15 | . | TGTGCCAGCAGTTACCCGGGACATAAGAACACTGAAGCTTTCTTT | CASSYPGHKNTEAFF
. | TRBJ1-2 | TRBV7-8 | 14 | . | TGTGCCAGCAGCTTAGAACCCAGGGACTATGGCTACACCTTC | CASSLEPRDYGYTF
. | TRBJ2-2 | TRBV19 | 16 | . | TGTGCCAGTAGTATGGGGGGACCCTCGAACACCGGGGAGCTGTTTTTT | CASSMGGPSNTGELFF
. | TRBJ1-4 | TRBV30 | 14 | . | TGTGCCTGGGACAAAGGGGCAACTAATGAAAAACTGTTTTTT | CAWDKGATNEKLFF
. | TRBJ2-4 | TRBV25-1 | 12 | . | TGTGCCAGCAGTGGCCCCGGGGACATTCAGTACTTC | CASSGPGDIQYF
once | TRBJ1-3 | TRBV15 | 16 | . | TGTGCCACCAGCAGAGAAGAAGGGGCCGGTGGAAACACCATATATTTT | CATSREEGAGGNTIYF
. | TRBJ1-1 | TRBV6-6 | 13 | . | TGTGCCAGCAGTTACGCCGAGGGGGGGCGAGCTTTCTTT | CASSYAEGGRAFF
. | TRBJ2-7 | TRBV6-2/TRBV6-3 | 15 | TRBD1 | TGTGCCAGCAGCCGTATGGGACAGGGGTCCTACGAGCAGTACTTC | CASSRMGQGSYEQYF
. | TRBJ1-4 | TRBV7-2 | 13 | TRBD1 | TGTGCCAGCTCCGGGACAGGGTATGAAAAACTGTTTTTT | CASSGTGYEKLFF
. | TRBJ2-7 | TRBV27 | 14 | . | TGTGCCAGCAGTTTAGCTACCCTACCCTACGAGCAGTACTTC | CASSLATLPYEQYF
once | TRBJ1-5 | TRBV3-1/TRBV3-2 | 13 | . | TGTGCCAGCAGCCAAGGGGAGAATCAGCCCCAGCATTTT | CASSQGENQPQHF
. | TRBJ1-3 | TRBV5-6 | 15 | . | TGTGCCAGCAGCTTGAGTCCAGGCGGGGGAACCACCATATATTTT | CASSLSPGGGTTIYF